Each of the 18 T cell receptor beta chains below was sequenced from the same sample in a study of human T cells and chemical hapten exposure (dated by TCRdb to about 2021). According to the study, the label for this sample's time point signals: patch test 1, 2 weeks after DPC sensitization. The treatment or condition label here, explained by the study, means: therapeutic diphenylcyclopropenone sensitization with weekly scalp DPC. Library method: RACE. The sequencer listed for this sample is NextSeq 500. TCRdb itself trimmed the public reads at Q25 with fastp, ran MiXCR and retained productive beta chains. Under each unique CDR3 protein, matching rows form one entry showing the most common genes and DNA. In this sample the table shows 60,000 to 80,000 distinct CDR3 sequences, around 30% of which occur a single time. Around 8.9% of the sample rests with the top ten. Source: whole blood, taken in connection with sensitization to the hapten diphenylcyclopropenone (DPC). The receptors derive from a man in his forties or fifties with alopecia areata. Some clones in this sample may be carry-over from other donors' samples.

This clonotype has ten or more counts. The chain employs TRBV28 and TRBJ1-1, with 7 bases lining up with TRBD1. This CDR3 has 15 residues. Germline assignment: CDR1 MDHEN and CDR2 SYDVKM. V was clipped by 5 bases and J by 11 bases; unmatched bases: 17. The CDR3 DNA reads TGTGCCAGCAGTCTCTGGGACAGTGGAGACGACACGGCTTTCTTT. As protein: CASSLWDSGDDTAFF.

The V gene is TRBV6-5, the J gene TRBJ2-5, with D perhaps matching TRBD1 (6 bases). The CDR3 spans 13 residues. V lost 5 bases and J lost 3, with 10 bases in between. From germline, CDR1 is MNHEY and CDR2 SVGAGI. The CDR3 DNA reads TGTGCCAGCAGTCCCAGGGGCAAAGAGACCCAGTACTTC. Encoded protein: CASSPRGKETQYF.

Details on this clonotype: This CDR3 fails to terminate in the conserved phenylalanine or tryptophan, so it likely reflects a read error. Because the CDR3's place on the DNA is in doubt, the DNA is left out and the CDR3 is given as listed by TCRdb. The rearrangement links TRBV2 to TRBJ2-7; the table's TRBD2 call for D was not verified on the DNA. The CDR3 has 13 residues if both end residues are counted. The germline V gene encodes CDR1 SNHLY and CDR2 FYNNEI. CDR3 residues: CASSLNVGPPAAL.

This clonotype occurred a few times. The chain recombines TRBV6-5 with TRBJ1-5; D call uncertain. The CDR3 has 13 amino acids. Germline-derived CDR1 and CDR2 are MNHEY and SVGAGI. V was clipped by 4 bases and J by 2 bases, with 6 bases between them. CDR3 sequence: CASSSFGNQPQHF. CDR3 sequence (DNA): TGTGCCAGCAGTTCGTTTGGCAATCAGCCCCAGCATTTT.

This rearrangement joins TRBV5-1 to TRBJ2-1; 11 bases agree with TRBD2. The V segment lost 6 bases and the J segment 10 bases; nucleotides outside the gene matches: 12. The CDR3 sequence is 15 residues long. CDR1 is SGHRS, CDR2 YFSETQ, per germline. CDR3 residues: CASMIIGTSGKEQFF. The CDR3 nucleotides read TGCGCCAGCATGATAATCGGGACTAGCGGAAAGGAGCAGTTCTTC.

The chain uses TRBV2 and TRBJ2-6; possibly TRBD1 for D (5 bases). Germline V gives CDR1 SNHLY, CDR2 FYNNEI. The CDR3 length is 14 residues. Trimming took off 3 bases at V and 9 bases at J, with 12 bases between the two ends. The CDR3 coding sequence is TGTGCCAGCAGTGACCAGCCCCAGGGCAACGTCCTGACTTTC. It translates to CASSDQPQGNVLTF.

V is TRBV5-1 and J is TRBJ2-1; D assignment may be TRBD1 or TRBD2 (6 bases each). The CDR3 totals 14 residues. V was trimmed by 4 bases and J by 9 bases, leaving 17 bases between them. The germline gives CDR1 SGHRS, CDR2 YFSETQ. The CDR3 coding sequence is TGCGCCAGCAGCCCAACCGGGGGCAGCGGTGAGCAGTTCTTC. Translated, it gives CASSPTGGSGEQFF.

This clonotype was observed a single time. The V call is TRBV20-1, the J call TRBJ1-2, with unresolved D. The CDR3 is 13 residues long. Germline CDR1 reads DFQATT; CDR2 reads SNEGSKA (reference sequence). Trimming pared 3 bases from V and 0 bases from J, leaving 8 bases between. The CDR3 is CSARINTNYGYTF. CDR3 nucleotide sequence: TGCAGTGCTAGGATAAATACTAACTATGGCTACACCTTC.

V usage is TRBV6-5 and J usage is TRBJ1-5, with TRBD1 matching over 7 bases. Looked up from germline, CDR1 is MNHEY and CDR2 is SVGAGI. V was clipped by 8 bases and J by 7 bases; unmatched bases: 8. There are 13 residues in the CDR3. The CDR3 region is CASGIQGDQPQHF. In DNA, the CDR3 is TGTGCCAGCGGGATCCAGGGGGACCAGCCCCAGCATTTT.

The gene calls are TRBV15 and TRBJ2-1; D ambiguous. The CDR3 covers 15 residues. Between the trimmed V and J ends, which lost 0 bases and 4 bases, there was a span of 10 bases. Germline values: CDR1 LNHNV, CDR2 YYDKDF (reference sequence). The CDR3 is CATSRDLGRYNEQFF. The CDR3 DNA reads as TGTGCCACCAGCAGAGATTTGGGCAGATACAATGAGCAGTTCTTC.

This clonotype was detected a few times. The chain links TRBV6-2 or TRBV6-3 to TRBJ2-1, with TRBD2 matching 14 bases. Germline V gene sequence: CDR1 MNHEY, CDR2 SVGEGT. CDR3 length: 18 amino acids. Losses at the gene ends were 6 bases for V and 0 bases for J; bases not matched to a gene: 7. CDR3 amino acids: CASRPGLAGANSYNEQFF. CDR3 DNA: TGTGCCAGCAGACCGGGACTAGCGGGAGCCAACTCCTACAATGAGCAGTTCTTC.

The chain uses TRBV20-1 and TRBJ2-7; TRBD2 might be the D (5 bases). Germline V gives CDR1 DFQATT, CDR2 SNEGSKA (reference sequence). Trimming stripped 0 bases from V and 0 bases from J, with 9 bases between. This CDR3 comprises 14 residues. In nucleotides, the CDR3 is TGCAGTGCTAGAGATGACTACAGCTCCTACGAGCAGTACTTC. Translated, it gives CSARDDYSSYEQYF.

The chain joins TRBV5-6 to TRBJ2-6; D remains ambiguous. Germline CDR1 reads SGHDT; CDR2 reads YYEEEE. V lost 0 bases and J 0 bases, leaving 7 bases between the germline ends. This CDR3 has 16 residues. This CDR3 is CASSLGPISGANVLTF. The CDR3 DNA reads as TGTGCCAGCAGCTTGGGGCCCATCTCTGGGGCCAACGTCCTGACTTTC. The full variable domain, rest sourced from reference TRBV5-6 and TRBJ2-6, is DAGVTQSPTHLIKTRGQQVTLRCSPKSGHDTVSWYQQALGQGPQFIFQYYEEEERQRGNFPDRFSGHQFPNYSSELNVNALLLGDSALYLCASSLGPISGANVLTFGAGSRLTVL.

This clonotype was counted only a few times. This chain links TRBV28 with TRBJ2-3, with a tentative D call TRBD1 (6 bases). Trimming removed 0 bases from V and 6 bases from J, with 10 bases in between. The germline gives CDR1 MDHEN, CDR2 SYDVKM. This CDR3 region has 14 residues. CDR3 in DNA: TGTGCCAGCAGTTTATGGGGGGCGCGGGATACGCAGTATTTT. It encodes CASSLWGARDTQYF.

V usage is TRBV5-6 and J usage is TRBJ2-6; the D gene is possibly TRBD1 (6 bases). The germline V gene has CDR1 SGHDT and CDR2 YYEEEE. The CDR3 has 16 amino acids. Trimming took off 0 bases at V and 2 bases at J, with 9 bases between the two ends. CDR3 nucleotide sequence: TGTGCCAGCAGCTTGGCAGGGGCCCCTGGGGCCAACGTCCTGACTTTC. As protein: CASSLAGAPGANVLTF.

This chain joins TRBV6-5 and TRBJ2-3, with a tentative D call TRBD2 (6 bases). CDR3 size: 12 residues. Per germline, CDR1 MNHEY and CDR2 SVGAGI. V lost 11 bases and J 1 base, leaving 10 bases between the germline ends. The DNA for the CDR3 is TGTGCCGCGAGGGAGGGCACAGATACGCAGTATTTT. This codes for CAAREGTDTQYF.

The rearrangement joins TRBV5-6 to TRBJ1-2; D remains ambiguous. The CDR3 has 15 amino acids. From germline, CDR1 is SGHDT and CDR2 YYEEEE. The germline V and J ends were trimmed by 5 bases and 3 bases, with 17 bases remaining between them. The CDR3 is CASSYGGLLDYGYTF. CDR3 coding DNA: TGTGCCAGCAGTTATGGAGGGCTCTTAGACTATGGCTACACCTTC.

The chain has TRBV20-1 and TRBJ2-7, with D possibly being TRBD2 (6 bases). Germline CDR1 reads DFQATT; CDR2 reads SNEGSKA (reference sequence). V shed 0 bases and J shed 1 base, with 7 bases lying between them. The CDR3 loop spans 13 amino acids. The CDR3 bases are TGCAGTGCTAGAGATGGGGGGTCCTACGAGCAGTACTTC. Translating it yields CSARDGGSYEQYF.